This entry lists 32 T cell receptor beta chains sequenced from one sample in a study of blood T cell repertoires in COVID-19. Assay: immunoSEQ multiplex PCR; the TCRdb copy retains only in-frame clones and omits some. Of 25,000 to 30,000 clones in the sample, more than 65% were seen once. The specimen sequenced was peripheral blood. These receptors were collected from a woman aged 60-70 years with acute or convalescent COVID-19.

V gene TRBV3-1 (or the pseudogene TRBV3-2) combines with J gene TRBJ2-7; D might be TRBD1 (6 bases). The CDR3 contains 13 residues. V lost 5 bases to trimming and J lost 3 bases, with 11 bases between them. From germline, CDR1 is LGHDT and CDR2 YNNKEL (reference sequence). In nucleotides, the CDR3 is TGTGCCAGCAGCTCCCGGGACAACTACGAGCAGTACTTC. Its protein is CASSSRDNYEQYF.

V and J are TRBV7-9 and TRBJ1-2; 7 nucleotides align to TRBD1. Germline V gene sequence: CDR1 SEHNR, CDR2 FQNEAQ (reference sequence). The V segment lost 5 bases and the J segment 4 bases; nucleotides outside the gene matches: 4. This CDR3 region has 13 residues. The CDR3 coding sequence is TGTGCCAGCAGCAAGGGACAGAGCTATGGCTACACCTTC. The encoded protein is CASSKGQSYGYTF.

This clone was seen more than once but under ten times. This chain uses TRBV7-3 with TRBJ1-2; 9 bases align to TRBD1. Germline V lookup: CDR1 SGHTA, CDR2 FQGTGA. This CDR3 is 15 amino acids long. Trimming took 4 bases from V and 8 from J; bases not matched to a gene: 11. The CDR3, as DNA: TGTGCCAGCAGCTCACGGACAGGGGACCCCTTCGGCTACACCTTC. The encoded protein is CASSSRTGDPFGYTF.

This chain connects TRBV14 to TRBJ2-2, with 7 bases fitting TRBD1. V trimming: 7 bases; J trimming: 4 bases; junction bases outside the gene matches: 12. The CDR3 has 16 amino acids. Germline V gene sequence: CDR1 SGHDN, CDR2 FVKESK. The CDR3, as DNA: TGTGCCAGCACCATCCTTGGGGCAGGGGGCACCGGGGAGCTGTTTTTT. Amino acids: CASTILGAGGTGELFF.

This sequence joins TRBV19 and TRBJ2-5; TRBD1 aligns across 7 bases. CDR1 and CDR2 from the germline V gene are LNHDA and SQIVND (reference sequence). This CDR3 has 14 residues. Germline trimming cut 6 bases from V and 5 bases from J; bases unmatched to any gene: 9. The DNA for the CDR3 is TGTGCCAGTAGCAAGACAGGGAGCTTGGAGACCCAGTACTTC. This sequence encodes CASSKTGSLETQYF.

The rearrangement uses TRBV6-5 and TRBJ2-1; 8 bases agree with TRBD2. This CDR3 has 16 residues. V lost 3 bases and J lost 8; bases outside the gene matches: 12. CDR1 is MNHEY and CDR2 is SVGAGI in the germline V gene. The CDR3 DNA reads TGTGCCAGCAGTTATAAACGGGGGGGCACAGTGGATGAGCAGTTCTTC. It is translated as CASSYKRGGTVDEQFF.

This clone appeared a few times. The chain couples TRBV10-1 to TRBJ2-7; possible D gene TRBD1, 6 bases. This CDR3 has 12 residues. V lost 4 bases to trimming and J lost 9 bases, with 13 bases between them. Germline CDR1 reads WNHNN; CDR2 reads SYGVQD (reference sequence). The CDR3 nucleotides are TGCGCCAGCAGTGGGGACACCGCTGGGCAGTACTTC. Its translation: CASSGDTAGQYF.

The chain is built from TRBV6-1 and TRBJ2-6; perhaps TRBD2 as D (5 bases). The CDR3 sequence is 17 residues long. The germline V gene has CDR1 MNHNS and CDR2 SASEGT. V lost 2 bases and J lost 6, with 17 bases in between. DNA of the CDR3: TGTGCCAGCAGTGAACGCGGGTGGGTTCTCTTGGCCAACGTCCTGACTTTC. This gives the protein CASSERGWVLLANVLTF.

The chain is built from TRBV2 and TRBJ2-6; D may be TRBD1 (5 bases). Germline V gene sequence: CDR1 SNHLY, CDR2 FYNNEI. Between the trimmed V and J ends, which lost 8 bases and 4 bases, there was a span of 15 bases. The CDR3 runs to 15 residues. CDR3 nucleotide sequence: TGTGCCAGCGAGCAACAGGTCGCCGGGGCCAACGTCCTGACTTTC. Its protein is CASEQQVAGANVLTF.

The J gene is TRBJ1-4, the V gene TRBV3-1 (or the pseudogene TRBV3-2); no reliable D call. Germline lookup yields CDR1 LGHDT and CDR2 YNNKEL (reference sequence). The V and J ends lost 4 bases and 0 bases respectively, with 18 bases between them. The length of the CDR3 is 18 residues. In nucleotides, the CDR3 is TGTGCCAGCAGCCGATCCGAACAGATCTCAGCAACTAATGAAAAACTGTTTTTT. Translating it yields CASSRSEQISATNEKLFF.

The CDR3: CASSLERGRTDTQYF. The CDR3 coding sequence is TGTGCCAGCTCACTCGAGCGGGGGCGCACAGATACGCAGTATTTT. V and J are TRBV18 and TRBJ2-3, with 8 positions matching TRBD2. The V gene's germline CDR1 is KGHSH and CDR2 LQKENI. V dropped 4 bases and J dropped 1; count of bases not matched to a gene: 4. The CDR3 is 15 amino acids.

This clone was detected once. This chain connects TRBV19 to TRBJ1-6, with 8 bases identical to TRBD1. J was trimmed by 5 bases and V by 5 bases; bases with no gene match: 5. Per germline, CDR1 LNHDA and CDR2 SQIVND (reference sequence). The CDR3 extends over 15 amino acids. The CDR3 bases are TGTGCCAGTAGTTACCGGACAGGGAATAATTCACCCCTCCACTTT. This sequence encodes CASSYRTGNNSPLHF. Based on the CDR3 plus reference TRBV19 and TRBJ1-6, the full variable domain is DGGITQSPKYLFRKEGQNVTLSCEQNLNHDAMYWYRQDPGQGLRLIYYSQIVNDFQKGDIAEGYSVSREKKESFPLTVTSAQKNPTAFYLCASSYRTGNNSPLHFGNGTRLTVT.

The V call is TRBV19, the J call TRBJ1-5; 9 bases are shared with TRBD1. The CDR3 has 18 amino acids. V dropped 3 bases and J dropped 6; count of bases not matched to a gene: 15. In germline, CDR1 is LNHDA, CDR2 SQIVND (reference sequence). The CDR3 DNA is TGTGCCAGTAGTATTCTTCAGGTTAGGGGGACAGGGCTTCAGCCCCAGCATTTT. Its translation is CASSILQVRGTGLQPQHF.

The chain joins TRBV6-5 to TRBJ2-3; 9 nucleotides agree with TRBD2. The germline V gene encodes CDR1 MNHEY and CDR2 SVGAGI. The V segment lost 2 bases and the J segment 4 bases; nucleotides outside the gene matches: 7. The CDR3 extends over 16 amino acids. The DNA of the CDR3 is TGTGCCAGCAGTTACGTGGCGGGGGGGTTATCAGATACGCAGTATTTT. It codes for CASSYVAGGLSDTQYF.

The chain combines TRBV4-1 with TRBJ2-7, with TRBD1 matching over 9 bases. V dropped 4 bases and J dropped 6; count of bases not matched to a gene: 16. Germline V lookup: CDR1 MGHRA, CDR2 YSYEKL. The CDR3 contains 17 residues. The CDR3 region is CASSREPPGQGLFEQYF. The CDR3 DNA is TGCGCCAGCAGCCGAGAACCCCCGGGACAGGGTTTATTCGAGCAGTACTTC.

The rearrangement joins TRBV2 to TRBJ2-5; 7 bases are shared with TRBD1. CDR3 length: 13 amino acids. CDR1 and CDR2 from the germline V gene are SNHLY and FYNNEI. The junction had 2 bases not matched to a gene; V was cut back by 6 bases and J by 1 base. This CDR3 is CASSRQGQETQYF. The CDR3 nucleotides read TGTGCCAGCAGCAGACAGGGCCAAGAGACCCAGTACTTC.

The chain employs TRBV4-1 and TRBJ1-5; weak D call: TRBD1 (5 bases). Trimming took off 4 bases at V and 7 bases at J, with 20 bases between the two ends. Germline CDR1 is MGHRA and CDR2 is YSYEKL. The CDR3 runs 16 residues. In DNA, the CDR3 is TGCGCCAGCAGCCCTTTTTGGGGCACTTCGAAACAGCCCCAGCATTTT. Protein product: CASSPFWGTSKQPQHF.

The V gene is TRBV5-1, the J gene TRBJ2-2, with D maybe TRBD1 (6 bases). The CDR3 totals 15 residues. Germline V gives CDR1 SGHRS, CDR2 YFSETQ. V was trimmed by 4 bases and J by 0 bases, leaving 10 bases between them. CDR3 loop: CASSLGQTNTGELFF. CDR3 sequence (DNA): TGCGCCAGCAGCCTCGGACAGACGAACACCGGGGAGCTGTTTTTT.

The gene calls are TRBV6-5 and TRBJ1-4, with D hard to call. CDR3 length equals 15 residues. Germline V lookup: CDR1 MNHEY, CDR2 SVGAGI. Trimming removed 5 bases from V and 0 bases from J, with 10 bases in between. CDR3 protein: CASSTDISTNEKLFF. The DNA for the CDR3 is TGTGCCAGCAGTACAGACATTTCAACTAATGAAAAACTGTTTTTT.

CDR3 loop: CASSLPGTGGTEAFF. The CDR3 DNA reads TGCGCCAGCAGCTTGCCCGGGACAGGGGGCACTGAAGCTTTCTTT. The chain employs TRBV5-1 and TRBJ1-1; 11 positions match TRBD1. The CDR3 has 15 residues. The germline V gene has CDR1 SGHRS and CDR2 YFSETQ. The V gene end was trimmed by 1 base and the J gene end by 4 bases; junction bases not matched to a gene: 3.

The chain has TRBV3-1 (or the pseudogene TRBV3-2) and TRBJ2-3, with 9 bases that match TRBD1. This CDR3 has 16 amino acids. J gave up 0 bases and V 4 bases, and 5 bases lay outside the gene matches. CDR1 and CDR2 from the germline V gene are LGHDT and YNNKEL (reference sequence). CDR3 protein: CASSPGTGTSTDTQYF. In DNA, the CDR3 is TGTGCCAGCAGCCCCGGGACAGGGACTAGCACAGATACGCAGTATTTT.

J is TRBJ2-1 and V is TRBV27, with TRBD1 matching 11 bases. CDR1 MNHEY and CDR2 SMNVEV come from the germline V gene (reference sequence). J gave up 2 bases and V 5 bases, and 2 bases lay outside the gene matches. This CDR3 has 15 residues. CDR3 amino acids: CASSPGQGAYNEQFF. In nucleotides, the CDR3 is TGTGCCAGCAGTCCGGGACAGGGGGCCTACAATGAGCAGTTCTTC.

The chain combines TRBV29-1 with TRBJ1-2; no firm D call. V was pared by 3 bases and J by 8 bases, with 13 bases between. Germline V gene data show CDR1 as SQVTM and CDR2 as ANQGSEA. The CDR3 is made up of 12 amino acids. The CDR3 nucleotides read TGCAGCGTTGACAGAGGATCCGGCGGCTACACCTTC. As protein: CSVDRGSGGYTF.

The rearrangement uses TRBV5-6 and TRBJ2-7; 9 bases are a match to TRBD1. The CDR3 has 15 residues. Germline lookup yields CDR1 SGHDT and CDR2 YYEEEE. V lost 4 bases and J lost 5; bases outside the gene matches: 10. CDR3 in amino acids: CASSETGTGYNEQYF. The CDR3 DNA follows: TGTGCCAGCAGCGAAACCGGGACAGGGTATAACGAGCAGTACTTC.

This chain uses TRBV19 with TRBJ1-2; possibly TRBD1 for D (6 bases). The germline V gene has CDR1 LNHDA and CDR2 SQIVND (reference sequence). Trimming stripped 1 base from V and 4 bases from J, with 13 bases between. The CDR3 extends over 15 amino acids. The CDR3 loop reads CASSIAGANSYGYTF. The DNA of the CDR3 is TGTGCCAGTAGTATAGCAGGGGCAAATAGCTATGGCTACACCTTC. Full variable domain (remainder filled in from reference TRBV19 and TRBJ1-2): DGGITQSPKYLFRKEGQNVTLSCEQNLNHDAMYWYRQDPGQGLRLIYYSQIVNDFQKGDIAEGYSVSREKKESFPLTVTSAQKNPTAFYLCASSIAGANSYGYTFGSGTRLTVV.

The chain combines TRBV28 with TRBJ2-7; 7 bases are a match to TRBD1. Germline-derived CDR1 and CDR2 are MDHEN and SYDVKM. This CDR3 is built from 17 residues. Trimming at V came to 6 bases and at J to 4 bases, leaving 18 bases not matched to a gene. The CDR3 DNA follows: TGTGCCAGCAGGCCCTTCTTAAGACAGGGCTTCGCTTACGAGCAGTACTTC. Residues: CASRPFLRQGFAYEQYF.

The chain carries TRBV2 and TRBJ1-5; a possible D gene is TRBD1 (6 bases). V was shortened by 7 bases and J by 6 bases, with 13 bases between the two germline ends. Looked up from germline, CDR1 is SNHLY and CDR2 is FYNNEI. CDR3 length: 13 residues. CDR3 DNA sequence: TGTGCCAGCACCCAGGGGCTCGGTCAGCCCCAGCATTTT. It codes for CASTQGLGQPQHF.

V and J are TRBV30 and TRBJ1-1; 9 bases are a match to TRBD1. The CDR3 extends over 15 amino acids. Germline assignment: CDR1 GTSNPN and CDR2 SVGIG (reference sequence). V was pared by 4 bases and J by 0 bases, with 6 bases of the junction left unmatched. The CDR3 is CAWTQRTGVNTEAFF. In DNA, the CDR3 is TGTGCCTGGACCCAACGGACAGGGGTGAACACTGAAGCTTTCTTT.

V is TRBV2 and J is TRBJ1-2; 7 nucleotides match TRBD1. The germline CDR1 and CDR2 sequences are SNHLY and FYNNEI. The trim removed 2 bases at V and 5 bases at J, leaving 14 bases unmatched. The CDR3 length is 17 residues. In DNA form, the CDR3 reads TGTGCCAGCAGTGAAAGTACAGGGAATCCAGGGGGGTATGGCTACACCTTC. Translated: CASSESTGNPGGYGYTF.

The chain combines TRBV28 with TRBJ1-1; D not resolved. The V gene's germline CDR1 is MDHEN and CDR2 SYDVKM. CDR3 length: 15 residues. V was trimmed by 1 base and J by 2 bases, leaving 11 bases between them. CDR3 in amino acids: CASSLFLETNTEAFF. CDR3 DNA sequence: TGTGCCAGCAGTTTATTTTTAGAGACAAACACTGAAGCTTTCTTT.

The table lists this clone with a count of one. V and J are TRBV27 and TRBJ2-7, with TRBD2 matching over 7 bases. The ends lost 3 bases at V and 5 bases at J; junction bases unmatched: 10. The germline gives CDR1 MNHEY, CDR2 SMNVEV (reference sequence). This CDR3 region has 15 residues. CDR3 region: CASSLRSGVPNEQYF. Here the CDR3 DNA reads TGTGCCAGCAGTTTGAGGAGCGGGGTACCCAACGAGCAGTACTTC.

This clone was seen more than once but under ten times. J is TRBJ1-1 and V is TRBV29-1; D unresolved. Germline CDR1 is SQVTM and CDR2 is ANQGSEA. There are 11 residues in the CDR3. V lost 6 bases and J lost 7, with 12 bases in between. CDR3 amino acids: CSVRTEYEAFF. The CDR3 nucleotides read TGCAGCGTACGTACAGAGTATGAAGCTTTCTTT.